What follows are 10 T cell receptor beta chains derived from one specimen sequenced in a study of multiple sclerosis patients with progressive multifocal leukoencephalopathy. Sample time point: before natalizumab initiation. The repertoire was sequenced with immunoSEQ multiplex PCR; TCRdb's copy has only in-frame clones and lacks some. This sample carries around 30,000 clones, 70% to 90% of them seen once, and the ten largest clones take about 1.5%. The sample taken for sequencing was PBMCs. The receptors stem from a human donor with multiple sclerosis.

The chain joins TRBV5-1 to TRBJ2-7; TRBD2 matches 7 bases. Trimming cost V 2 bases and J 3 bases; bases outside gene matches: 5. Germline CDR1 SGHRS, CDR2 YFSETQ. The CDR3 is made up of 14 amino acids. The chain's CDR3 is CASSLTTGGYEQYF. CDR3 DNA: TGCGCCAGCAGCTTAACTACGGGGGGCTACGAGCAGTACTTC.

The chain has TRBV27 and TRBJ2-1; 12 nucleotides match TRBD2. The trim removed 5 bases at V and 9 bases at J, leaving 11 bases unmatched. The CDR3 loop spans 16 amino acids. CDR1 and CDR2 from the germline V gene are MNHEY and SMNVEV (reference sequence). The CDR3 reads CASSPRLAGAVGEQFF. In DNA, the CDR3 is TGTGCCAGCAGTCCTAGACTAGCGGGAGCCGTAGGTGAGCAGTTCTTC.

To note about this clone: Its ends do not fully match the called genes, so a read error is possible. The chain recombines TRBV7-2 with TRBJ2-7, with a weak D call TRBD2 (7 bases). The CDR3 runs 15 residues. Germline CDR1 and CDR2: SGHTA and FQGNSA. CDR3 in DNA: TGTGCCAGCAGCTTAACGGGGGGCGCCTCCCACGAGCAGTACTTC. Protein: CASSLTGGASHEQYF.

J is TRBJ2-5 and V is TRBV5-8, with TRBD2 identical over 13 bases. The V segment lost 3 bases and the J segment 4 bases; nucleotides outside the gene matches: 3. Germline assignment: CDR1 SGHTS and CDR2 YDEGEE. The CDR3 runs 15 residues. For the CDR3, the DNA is TGTGCCAGCAGCTCCGGGACTAGCGGGACAGAGACCCAGTACTTC. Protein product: CASSSGTSGTETQYF.

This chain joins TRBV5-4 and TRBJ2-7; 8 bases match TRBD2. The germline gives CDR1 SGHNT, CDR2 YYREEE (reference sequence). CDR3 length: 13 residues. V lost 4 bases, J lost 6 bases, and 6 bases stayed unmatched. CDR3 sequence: CASSPVAGGEQYF. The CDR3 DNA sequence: TGTGCCAGCAGCCCGGTGGCGGGGGGCGAGCAGTACTTC.

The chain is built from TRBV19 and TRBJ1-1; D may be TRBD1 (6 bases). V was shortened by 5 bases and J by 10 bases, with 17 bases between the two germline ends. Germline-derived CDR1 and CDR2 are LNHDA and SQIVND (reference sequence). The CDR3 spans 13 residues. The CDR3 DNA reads TGTGCCAGTAGTTTGATTGAGGGAGGGGGAGCTTTCTTT. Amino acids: CASSLIEGGGAFF.

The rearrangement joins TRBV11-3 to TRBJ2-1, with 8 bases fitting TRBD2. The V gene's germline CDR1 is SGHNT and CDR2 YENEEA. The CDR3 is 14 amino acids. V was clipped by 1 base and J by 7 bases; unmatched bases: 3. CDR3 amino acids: CASSLAGGMNEQFF. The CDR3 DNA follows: TGTGCCAGCAGCTTAGCGGGAGGGATGAATGAGCAGTTCTTC.

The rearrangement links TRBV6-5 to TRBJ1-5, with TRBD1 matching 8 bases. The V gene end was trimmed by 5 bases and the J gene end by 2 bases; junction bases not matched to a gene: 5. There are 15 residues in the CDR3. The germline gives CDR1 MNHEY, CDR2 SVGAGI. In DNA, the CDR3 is TGTGCCAGCAGTAAGGACAGGGAAGGCAATCAGCCCCAGCATTTT. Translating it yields CASSKDREGNQPQHF.

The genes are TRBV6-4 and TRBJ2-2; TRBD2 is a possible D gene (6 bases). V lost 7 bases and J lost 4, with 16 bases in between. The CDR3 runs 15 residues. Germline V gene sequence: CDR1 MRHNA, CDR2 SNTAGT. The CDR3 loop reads CASNRPGLGTGELFF. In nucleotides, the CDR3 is TGTGCCAGCAACAGACCGGGACTGGGCACCGGGGAGCTGTTTTTT.

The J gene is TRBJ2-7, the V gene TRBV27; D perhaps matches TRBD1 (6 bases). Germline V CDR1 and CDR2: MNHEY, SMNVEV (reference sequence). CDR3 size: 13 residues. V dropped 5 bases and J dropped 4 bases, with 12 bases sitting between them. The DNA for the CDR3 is TGTGCCAGCAGTCAGGACAGTCGGTACGAGCAGTACTTC. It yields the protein CASSQDSRYEQYF.